The T cell receptor beta chain under discussion was sequenced for a study of blood T cell repertoires in acute mononucleosis (dated by TCRdb to the early 2020s). With respect to the entire study: Convalescent samples were collected 5 to 8 months after the acute presentation, representing the memory response. A mean blood EBV load of about 4.1 log10 genome copies per million B cells was observed during acute infection, and a mean blood EBV load of 2 to 3 was observed at convalescence. What the study reported, not specific to this receptor: In TCR repertoire selection for BRLF1 (YVL-BR), TCRalpha CDR3 motifs had a dominant role, while TCRbeta had a minimal role. With just a few donors in the cohort, the group averages were based on very few individuals. Low acute-to-convalescent clonotype overlap might partly reflect sampling error, because only a fraction of each donor's blood was analyzed. Only approximately 10% of unique acute clonotypes persisted into convalescence, yet these made up most of the response; new diverse de novo clonotypes seemingly replaced the rest.

As concerns this clone: A far bigger clonotype differs at one base, so this is likely a read error.

For TCR profiling, total RNA from at least 10,000 sorted tetramer+ CD8 T cells was reverse transcribed into cDNA. CDR3 regions were amplified by PCR with primers annealing to V and J regions, adding unique molecular identifiers to track templates. TCRalpha and TCRbeta chains were profiled using the immunoSEQ platform, including its sequencing and error-correction standards. The paper's processing steps were these. Clonal copy numbers were corrected for sequencing and PCR errors, and IMGT conventions were followed to define CDR3s. Analysis was restricted to productive rearrangements and performed with immunoSEQ Analyzer versions 2.0 and 3.0, while gene-pairing frequencies underwent further processing in Microsoft Excel. V-J pairings were visualized as Circos plots, and CDR3 motifs were found with MEME plus a custom motifSearch program. The OLGA algorithm was used to calculate the probability of generation of TCR sequences. A clonotype seen at both visits was called persistent, a clonotype seen only at the acute visit was called nonpersistent, and a clonotype seen only at convalescence was called de novo. An amino acid clonotype used by more than one donor was defined as a public TCR. The source is immuneACCESS, and TCRdb retained only in-frame sequences with V and J called. Part of the clones is not carried over; for the studies checked, unresolved V genes explain less than half of this, and the remainder is unexplained. V and J calls and clone size are copied from that table; D and trimming were computed from the DNA. The sample table lists approximately 870 clones, under 30% of them with a count of one. The biggest ten clones account for around three fifths of the sample.

Interpreted using the paper, the time point label stands for: convalescence about 6 months (5-8 months) after acute presentation (visit 7). Over primary infection, the study followed CD8 T cell responses to two immunodominant EBV epitopes: BRLF1 109 (YVL-BR) and BMLF1 280 (GLC-BM). A positive serum heterophile antibody test and EBV viral capsid antigen-specific IgM indicated primary EBV infection. As a first step, magnetic positive selection (MACS) was used to enrich total CD8 T cells from the PBMCs. Live CD3+ CD8+ tetramer+ cells were sorted on a FACSAria III to over 95% purity. A PE-conjugated tetramer loaded with the BRLF1 109-117 peptide was used to sort the cells. After tetramer sorting, TCR repertoires of EBV epitope-specific CD8 T cells were deep-sequenced directly ex vivo at acute infection and at convalescence. Three people aged 18 to 29 with clinical acute infectious mononucleosis and laboratory evidence of primary EBV infection were used as donors. Heparinized peripheral blood was drawn at clinical presentation with mononucleosis symptoms and again about 6 months later. Ficoll-Paque density gradient centrifugation was used to isolate PBMCs.

Sequences MNHEY (CDR1) and SVGAGI (CDR2) are obtained from the germline V gene. Including cysteine and phenylalanine, the CDR3 has 15 amino acids. Of all the DNA, just the CDR3 is kept, 45 bases in frame from base 1. The source material was EBV YVL epitope tetramer+ CD8+ T cells sorted from PBMCs, sampled during convalescence from infectious mononucleosis. Interpreted using the paper, the cell subset or site label stands for: CD8 T cells binding a tetramer with EBV BRLF1 109-117 peptide (YVL-BR). This TCR was sampled from a man younger than 30 with infectious mononucleosis caused by EBV. The rearranged chain carries TRBV6-5 and TRBJ2-3, with the identity of the D gene unclear. The base sequence is TGTGGCAGCAGTGCCCTACTTGGGTCAGCGTCGACGCAGTATTTT. Its protein product is CGSSALLGSASTQYF.